This passage covers 15 T cell receptor beta chains from one sample sequenced in a study of blood T cell repertoires in COVID-19. Clones were sequenced by immunoSEQ multiplex PCR, and TCRdb holds only the in-frame ones, with some missing. Here the sample spans 150,000 or so clones, approximately 87% being singletons. What was sequenced was peripheral blood. The receptors here all came from a woman aged 65 to 85 with acute or convalescent COVID-19.

The V and J genes are TRBV11-3 and TRBJ2-1, with 10 positions matching TRBD2. The J segment lost 4 bases and the V segment lost 5 bases, leaving 5 bases of the junction unmatched. In germline, CDR1 is SGHNT, CDR2 YENEEA. There are 15 residues in the CDR3. CDR3: CASSLTSGIYNEQFF. The CDR3 region has the DNA TGTGCCAGCAGCCTCACTAGCGGGATATACAATGAGCAGTTCTTC.

In its sample, this clone was seen a few times. The genes are TRBV15 and TRBJ1-1; TRBD1 matches at 7 bases. This CDR3 has 15 residues. V was pared by 4 bases and J by 4 bases, with 9 bases of the junction left unmatched. The germline V gene has CDR1 LNHNV and CDR2 YYDKDF (reference sequence). In nucleotides, the CDR3 is TGTGCCACCAGCAAGGGGTCTAGGACAGGCACTGAAGCTTTCTTT. Residues: CATSKGSRTGTEAFF.

This rearrangement joins TRBV2 to TRBJ1-2; 7 bases line up with TRBD1. CDR3 length equals 14 residues. The V and J ends lost 4 bases and 4 bases, in that order; junction bases with no gene match: 6. CDR1 SNHLY and CDR2 FYNNEI come from the germline V gene. Here the CDR3 reads CASSGYGTAYGYTF. In DNA form, the CDR3 reads TGTGCCAGCAGTGGCTACGGGACAGCCTATGGCTACACCTTC.

Concerning this clone: This specimen includes other DNA sequences encoding the same CDR3. V is TRBV6-5 and J is TRBJ1-5; 8 positions match TRBD1. V lost 8 bases to trimming and J lost 4 bases; unmatched junction nucleotides: 7. Germline CDR1 and CDR2: MNHEY and SVGAGI. CDR3 size: 14 residues. The CDR3, as DNA: TGTGCCAGCCGTAGACAGGGGCGAAATCAGCCCCAGCATTTT. Protein sequence: CASRRQGRNQPQHF.

The chain links TRBV6-2 or TRBV6-3 to TRBJ2-7; TRBD2 aligns across 7 bases. This CDR3 comprises 12 residues. Germline V gives CDR1 MNHEY, CDR2 SVGEGT. V dropped 5 bases and J dropped 6; count of bases not matched to a gene: 4. The CDR3 DNA reads TGTGCCAGCAGTATGACTAGCACCGAGCAGTACTTC. Translating gives CASSMTSTEQYF.

This chain joins TRBV20-1 and TRBJ1-2, with D possibly TRBD1 on 5 matching bases. Germline values: CDR1 DFQATT, CDR2 SNEGSKA (reference sequence). V shed 3 bases and J shed 3 bases, with 11 bases lying between them. The CDR3 sequence is 13 residues long. CDR3 sequence: CSASQEGYYGYTF. CDR3 DNA sequence: TGCAGTGCTAGTCAGGAGGGGTACTATGGCTACACCTTC.

V usage is TRBV6-5 and J usage is TRBJ1-2; 9 bases align to TRBD1. J lost 1 base, V lost 9 bases, and 3 bases had no gene match. This CDR3 region has 13 residues. Per the germline V gene, CDR1 is MNHEY and CDR2 is SVGAGI. In nucleotides, the CDR3 is TGTGCCAGTCGGGACAGGGTTAACTATGGCTACACCTTC. It yields the protein CASRDRVNYGYTF.

The table lists this clone with a few counts. V gene TRBV11-2 combines with J gene TRBJ2-7, with D perhaps TRBD1 (6 bases). The length of the CDR3 is 15 residues. V was clipped by 1 base and J by 3 bases, with 13 bases between them. The germline V gene encodes CDR1 SGHAT and CDR2 FQNNGV. Here the CDR3 reads CASSLGQGSNYEQYF. The CDR3 DNA sequence: TGTGCCAGCAGCTTAGGCCAGGGGTCAAACTACGAGCAGTACTTC. The full variable domain, in which reference TRBV11-2 and TRBJ2-7 provide the parts outside the CDR3, is EAGVAQSPRYKIIEKRQSVAFWCNPISGHATLYWYQQILGQGPKLLIQFQNNGVVDDSQLPKDRFSAERLKGVDSTLKIQPAKLEDSAVYLCASSLGQGSNYEQYFGPGTRLTVT.

V usage is TRBV4-2 and J usage is TRBJ1-3; D is undetermined. V was shortened by 1 base and J by 4 bases, with 8 bases between the two germline ends. Germline-derived CDR1 and CDR2 are LGHNA and YNFKEQ. The CDR3 is 14 amino acids. The chain's CDR3 is CASSQAQSGNTIYF. DNA for the CDR3: TGTGCCAGCAGCCAAGCACAGTCCGGAAACACCATATATTTT.

This clone was observed a single time. This sequence joins TRBV28 and TRBJ1-2; the D gene is possibly TRBD1 (5 bases). The CDR3 is made up of 15 amino acids. Trimming shortened V by 3 bases and J by 4 bases, and 15 bases separated the two germline ends. Germline CDR1 and CDR2: MDHEN and SYDVKM. CDR3 DNA: TGTGCCAGCAGTTTCCCTTTGCCTGGGGCCTATGGCTACACCTTC. Amino acid sequence: CASSFPLPGAYGYTF.

The chain couples TRBV6-1 to TRBJ2-3, with a possible D match to TRBD2 (5 bases). V shed 2 bases and J shed 7 bases, with 10 bases lying between them. The CDR3 length is 13 residues. Per germline, CDR1 MNHNS and CDR2 SASEGT. Here the CDR3 DNA reads TGTGCCAGCAGTGAATCTCGGGAATATACGCAGTATTTT. Protein sequence: CASSESREYTQYF.

The rearrangement uses TRBV5-4 and TRBJ2-1; the match to TRBD1 covers 9 bases. Germline trimming cut 0 bases from V and 9 bases from J; bases unmatched to any gene: 4. This CDR3 spans 14 amino acids. Germline CDR1 and CDR2: SGHNT and YYREEE (reference sequence). As DNA, the CDR3 is TGTGCCAGCAGCTTGGGACAGGGGGAGGGTGAGCAGTTCTTC. Protein: CASSLGQGEGEQFF.

The J gene is TRBJ2-7, the V gene TRBV5-6; D is possibly TRBD1 (5 bases). CDR1 and CDR2 from the germline V gene are SGHDT and YYEEEE. The V end lost 2 bases, the J end lost 4 bases, and 13 bases lay between the germline ends. The CDR3 has 14 residues. CDR3 in amino acids: CASSFAGHPYEQYF. DNA for the CDR3: TGTGCCAGCAGCTTCGCAGGACATCCTTACGAGCAGTACTTC. Together with reference TRBV5-6 and TRBJ2-7, the CDR3 gives the full variable domain: DAGVTQSPTHLIKTRGQQVTLRCSPKSGHDTVSWYQQALGQGPQFIFQYYEEEERQRGNFPDRFSGHQFPNYSSELNVNALLLGDSALYLCASSFAGHPYEQYFGPGTRLTVT.

The chain employs TRBV7-2 and TRBJ2-2, with no clear D. V lost 1 base and J lost 5, with 8 bases in between. The CDR3 covers 14 residues. Germline V CDR1 and CDR2: SGHTA, FQGNSA. CDR3 amino acids: CASSLVSRTGELFF. Here the CDR3 DNA reads TGTGCCAGCAGCTTAGTCTCGCGGACCGGGGAGCTGTTTTTT.

This chain connects TRBV7-2 to TRBJ2-5, with 10 bases that match TRBD1. J lost 4 bases, V lost 5 bases, and 1 base had no gene match. Looked up from germline, CDR1 is SGHTA and CDR2 is FQGNSA. The CDR3 has 13 residues. CDR3 DNA sequence: TGTGCCAGCAGCCGGGACAGGGGAGAGACCCAGTACTTC. Encoded protein: CASSRDRGETQYF.